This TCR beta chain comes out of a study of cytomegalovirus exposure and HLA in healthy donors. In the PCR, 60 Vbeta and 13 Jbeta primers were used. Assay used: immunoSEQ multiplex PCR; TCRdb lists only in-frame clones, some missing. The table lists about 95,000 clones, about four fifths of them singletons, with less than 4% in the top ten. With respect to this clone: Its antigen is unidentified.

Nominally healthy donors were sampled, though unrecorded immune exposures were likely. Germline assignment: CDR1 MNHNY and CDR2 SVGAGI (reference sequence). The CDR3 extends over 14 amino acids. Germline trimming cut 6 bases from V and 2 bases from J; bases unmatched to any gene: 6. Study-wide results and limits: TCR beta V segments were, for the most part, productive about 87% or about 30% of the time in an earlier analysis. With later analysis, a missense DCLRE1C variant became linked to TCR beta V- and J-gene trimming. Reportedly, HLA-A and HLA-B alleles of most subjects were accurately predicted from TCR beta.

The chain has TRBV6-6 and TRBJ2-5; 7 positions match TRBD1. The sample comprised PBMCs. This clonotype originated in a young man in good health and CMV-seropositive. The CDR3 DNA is TGTGCCAGCAGAAGATGGACAGGACAAGAGACCCAGTACTTC. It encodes CASRRWTGQETQYF.